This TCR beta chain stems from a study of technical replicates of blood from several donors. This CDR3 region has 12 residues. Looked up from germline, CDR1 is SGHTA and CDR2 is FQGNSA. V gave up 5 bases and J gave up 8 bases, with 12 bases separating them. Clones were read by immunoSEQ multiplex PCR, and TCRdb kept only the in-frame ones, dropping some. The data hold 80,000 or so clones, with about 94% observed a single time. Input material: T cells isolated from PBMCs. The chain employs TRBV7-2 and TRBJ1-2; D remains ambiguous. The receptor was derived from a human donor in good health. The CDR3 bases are TGTGCCAGCAGCCCCGGACGCGGGGGCTACACCTTC. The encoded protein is CASSPGRGGYTF.